The 5 T cell receptor beta chains presented below share a single source sample, sequenced in a study of post-analysis software for immune sequencing data (dated by TCRdb to between 2015 and 2016). Findings and caveats that apply to the study as a whole: Patients showed significantly higher frequencies than controls for a handful of TRBV segments, among them TRBV5-6, TRBV5-1 and TRBV20-1.

The method was PCR. Sequenced on an Illumina HiSeq 2500. Unique molecular identifiers were incorporated into TCR beta cDNA libraries to reduce PCR and sequencing biases. Using fastp trimming at Q25 and MiXCR clonotype assembly, TCRdb reanalyzed the public sequencing data and kept in-frame beta chains. Identical CDR3 proteins give one entry, which carries the most common genes and DNA. Here the sample has 750,000 to 950,000 distinct CDR3 sequences; around 45% occur a single time. Of the sample, roughly 4.9% falls within the top ten clones. The antigens for these receptors are not known. The material sequenced was blood. These receptors came from a girl aged 10 to 17 with multiple sclerosis.

The chain is built from TRBV6-2 or TRBV6-3 and TRBJ2-5, with 15 bases aligning to TRBD2. The DNA end is a closer match to TRBJ2-7, so the J assignment may be wrong. CDR3 length equals 17 residues. Germline V gives CDR1 MNHEY, CDR2 SVGEGT. The CDR3 DNA follows: TGTGCCAGCACGACGGGACTAGCGGGAGGTGAAGGTAACGAGCAGTACTTC. It yields the protein CASTTGLAGGEGNEQYF.

The chain employs TRBV28 and TRBJ1-1, with D possibly TRBD1 on 5 matching bases. V lost 10 bases and J 3 bases, leaving 12 bases between the germline ends. The V gene's germline CDR1 is MDHEN and CDR2 SYDVKM. The CDR3 extends over 12 amino acids. The CDR3 DNA is TGTGCCACTACGGACACCTACACTGAAGCTTTCTTT. Protein sequence: CATTDTYTEAFF.

This chain uses TRBV6-1 with TRBJ2-4; 13 bases align to TRBD2. The closer fit of TRBJ2-7 to the DNA end suggests the J call may be wrong. The CDR3 spans 16 residues. Looked up from germline, CDR1 is MNHNS and CDR2 is SASEGT. CDR3 coding DNA: TGTGCCACCAGACGGACTAGCGGGAGATTCCGGAACGAGCAGTACTTC. This translates into CATRRTSGRFRNEQYF.

This clonotype was seen only a few times. The rearrangement uses TRBV6-5 and TRBJ2-3; 8 bases map to TRBD2. Germline V gives CDR1 MNHEY, CDR2 SVGAGI. The trim removed 6 bases at V and 2 bases at J, leaving 7 bases unmatched. The CDR3 has 15 residues. The CDR3 DNA reads as TGTGCCAGCAGCCAACTAGCGGACCCCACAGATACGCAGTATTTT. This translates into CASSQLADPTDTQYF.

A few counts support this clonotype. The CDR3 loop reads CASSLGAATNNEQFF. In nucleotides, the CDR3 is TGTGCCAGCAGCTTAGGCGCAGCAACCAACAATGAGCAGTTCTTC. V gene TRBV7-2 combines with J gene TRBJ2-1; D remains ambiguous. V was cut by 1 base and J by 5 bases, with 12 bases left in between. Germline V lookup: CDR1 SGHTA, CDR2 FQGNSA. The CDR3 consists of 15 residues.